This passage covers 2 T cell receptor beta chains from one sample sequenced in a study of T cells expressing NK-cell markers. No DNA is given; TCRdb re-called the 5' RACE reads and lists each CDR3 protein once. The repertoire table contains about 430,000 distinct CDR3 sequences. The sample comprised blood T cells: a sorted CD56 or NKG2C T cell subset, CD4+ or CD8+ T cells, or bulk PBMC T cells (not recorded which). These receptors were taken from a woman in her forties or fifties in good health.

The J gene is TRBJ1-2, the V gene TRBV19; TCRdb indicates TRBD1, and absent DNA this call remains unverified. The CDR3 runs 15 residues. Germline lookup yields CDR1 LNHDA and CDR2 SQIVND (reference sequence). The CDR3 here is CASSTSTGARGGYTF.

This chain uses TRBV3-1 with TRBJ2-5; absent DNA, TCRdb's TRBD2 call cannot be checked. Germline CDR1 is LGHDT and CDR2 is YNNKEL (reference sequence). There are 14 residues in the CDR3. CDR3 sequence: CASSQASGKETQYF.